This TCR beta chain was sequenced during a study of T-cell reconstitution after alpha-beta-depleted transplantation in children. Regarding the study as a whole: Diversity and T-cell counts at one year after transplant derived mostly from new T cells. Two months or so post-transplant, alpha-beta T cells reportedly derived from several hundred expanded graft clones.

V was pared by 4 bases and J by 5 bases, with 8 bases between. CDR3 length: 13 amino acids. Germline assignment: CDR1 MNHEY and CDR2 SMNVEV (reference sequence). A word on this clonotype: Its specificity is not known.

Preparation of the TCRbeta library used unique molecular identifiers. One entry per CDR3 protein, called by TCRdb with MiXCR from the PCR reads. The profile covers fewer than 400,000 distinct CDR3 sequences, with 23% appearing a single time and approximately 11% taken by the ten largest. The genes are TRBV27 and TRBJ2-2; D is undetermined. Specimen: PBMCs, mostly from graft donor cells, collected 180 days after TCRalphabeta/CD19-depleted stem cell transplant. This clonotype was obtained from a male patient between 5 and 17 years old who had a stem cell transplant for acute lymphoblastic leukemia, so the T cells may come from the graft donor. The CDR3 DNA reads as TGTGCCAGCAGTTCCTGGTTGACCGGGGAGCTGTTTTTT. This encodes CASSSWLTGELFF.